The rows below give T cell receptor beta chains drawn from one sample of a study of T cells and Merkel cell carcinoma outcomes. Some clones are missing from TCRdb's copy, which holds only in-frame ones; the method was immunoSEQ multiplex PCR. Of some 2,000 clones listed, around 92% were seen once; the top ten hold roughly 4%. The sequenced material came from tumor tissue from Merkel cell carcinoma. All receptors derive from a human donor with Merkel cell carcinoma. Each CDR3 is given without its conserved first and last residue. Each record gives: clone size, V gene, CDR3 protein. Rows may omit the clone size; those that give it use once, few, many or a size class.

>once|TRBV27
ASGDRGTEAF
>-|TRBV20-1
SARGDIEAF
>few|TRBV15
ATSKGQGAFSGANVLT
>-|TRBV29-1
SVEETGMGYT
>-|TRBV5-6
ASSPPSGGPFSGNTIY
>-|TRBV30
AWSAFREFDGYT
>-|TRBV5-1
ASSFAGTGGSTDTQY
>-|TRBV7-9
ASSPDQGVSGYT
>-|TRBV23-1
ASSQSVRGGSAF
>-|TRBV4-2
ASSQDGGANEQF
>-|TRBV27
ASSRTGYEQY
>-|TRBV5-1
ASSLRSGQGEGYGYT
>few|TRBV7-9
ASSQGLSPLH
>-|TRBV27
ASNARRGRDEKLF
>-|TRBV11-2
ASSLVRTGGTAF
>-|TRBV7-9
ASSWSTTGTAEAF
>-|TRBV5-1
ASSLMGEEHTQY
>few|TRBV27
AFQRTVDTQY
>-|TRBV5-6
ASSLNGPGGYT
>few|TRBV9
ASSVGWQGTEAF
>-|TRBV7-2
ASSLERGNEKLF
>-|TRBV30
AWSDRDGTYEQY
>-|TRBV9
ASSTLGDEQF
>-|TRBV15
ATSRGTGGADTQY
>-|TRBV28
ASSLDRGKDNQPQH
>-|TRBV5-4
ASSSGVDVNTEAF
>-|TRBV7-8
ASSFGPIAF
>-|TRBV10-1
ASSLGGGETQY
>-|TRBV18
ASSPQGQGVYNEQF